Listed here is a single T cell receptor beta chain. Its antigen is not known. This sample is drawn from a study of PD-1 blockade in classical Hodgkin lymphoma. Study-level findings and limits: Newly diagnosed patients had baseline TCR diversity that was reportedly lower than that of healthy donors. Factors driving the repertoire differences, possibly disease activity or prior therapy, remain undefined.

The time point is: newly diagnosed, previously untreated cHL patient sample. Thawed PBMCs were subjected to magnetic negative selection, which yielded isolated CD8+ T cells. Comparators were PBMCs taken from newly diagnosed, untreated classical Hodgkin lymphoma. The repertoire was sequenced with immunoSEQ multiplex PCR; TCRdb's copy has only in-frame clones and lacks some. The table shows roughly 20,000 clones, with approximately 87% occurring only once. The CDR3 is 15 residues long. Germline-derived CDR1 and CDR2 are MGHRA and YSYEKL. Trimming stripped 1 base from V and 1 base from J, with 10 bases between.

The sequenced material came from CD8+ T cells from blood. The TCR sequence derives from a human donor with classical Hodgkin lymphoma. J is TRBJ1-2 and V is TRBV4-1; no reliable D call. As DNA, the CDR3 is TGCGCCAGCAGCCAAGTGCTGCTGGGTAACTATGGCTACACCTTC. Residues: CASSQVLLGNYGYTF.